This T cell receptor beta chain is from a study of molecular identifiers for immune sequencing clone quantification. General study findings and limits: Spiked Jurkat TCR RNA originating from one cell could reportedly be identified amid one million naive cells. Naive cells had under 1% of molecules in clones above 20 RNA copies, effectors over 98%.

Judged by abundance, this clonotype is large. The antigen is not known. V was shortened by 6 bases and J by 0 bases, with 5 bases between the two germline ends. Germline loops: CDR1 MNHEY, CDR2 SVGEGT. The CDR3 spans 13 residues. Using its own MiXCR run on the PCR reads, TCRdb lists one record per CDR3 protein. The table shows a few thousand distinct CDR3 sequences, with around 18% occurring only once. The receptor comes from a human donor in good health. Some libraries in this study had Jurkat cell RNA spiked in. Sequencing was carried out using naive CD8+ T cells from blood, with Jurkat cell RNA spiked in. The subset: FACS-sorted CD8+CD4-CCR7+CD45RA+ naive T cells. This chain uses TRBV6-2 or TRBV6-3 with TRBJ1-4; D is unclear. CDR3 in amino acids: CASRDATNEKLFF. DNA for the CDR3: TGTGCCAGCAGAGACGCAACTAATGAAAAACTGTTTTTT.